The 6 T cell receptor beta chains below were found in one sample sequenced in a study of blood T cell repertoires in COVID-19. TCRdb keeps only in-frame clones here, not all; method: immunoSEQ multiplex PCR. This sample carries around 250,000 clones, about 86% of them seen once, and the ten largest clones take roughly 4%. Sequenced sample: PBMCs or T cells enriched from blood (not recorded which). The source is a young man with acute COVID-19.

CDR3 loop: CATSAGGSDTQYF. CDR3 sequence (DNA): TGTGCCACCTCTGCGGGAGGGTCAGATACGCAGTATTTT. This chain connects TRBV24-1 to TRBJ2-3; 9 bases align to TRBD2. V gave up 9 bases and J gave up 4 bases; unmatched junction bases: 4. Germline V CDR1 and CDR2: KGHDR, SFDVKD. This CDR3 has 13 residues.

J is TRBJ2-3 and V is TRBV4-3; D uncertain. The CDR3 consists of 15 residues. V was pared by 0 bases and J by 1 base, with 8 bases between. CDR1 is LGHNA, CDR2 YSLEER, per germline. The CDR3 reads CASSQESAGTDTQYF. The CDR3 DNA follows: TGCGCCAGCAGCCAAGAGTCCGCGGGCACAGATACGCAGTATTTT.

The chain links TRBV30 to TRBJ1-5; possible D gene TRBD1, 6 bases. CDR3 length: 14 residues. Germline loops: CDR1 GTSNPN, CDR2 SVGIG (reference sequence). V shed 4 bases and J shed 4 bases, with 14 bases lying between them. The CDR3 here is CAWKTGGWNQPQHF. For the CDR3, the DNA is TGTGCCTGGAAGACAGGCGGATGGAATCAGCCCCAGCATTTT.

V and J are TRBV2 and TRBJ2-5, with D possibly being TRBD2 (6 bases). Trimming cost V 7 bases and J 5 bases, with 17 bases left between them. Germline-derived CDR1 and CDR2 are SNHLY and FYNNEI. The CDR3 is 14 residues long. CDR3 sequence reads: CASTRGGRRETQYF. CDR3 nucleotide sequence: TGTGCCAGCACGCGTGGAGGGCGAAGGGAGACCCAGTACTTC.

The CDR3 DNA is TGTGCTAGTGGAAAAAACAGGGGGAACACTGAAGCTTTCTTT. Translating it yields CASGKNRGNTEAFF. The chain recombines TRBV12-5 with TRBJ1-1; the match to TRBD1 covers 7 bases. J gave up 1 base and V 6 bases, and 5 bases lay outside the gene matches. The germline gives CDR1 LGHNT, CDR2 FRNRAP. The CDR3 covers 14 residues.

The chain combines TRBV2 with TRBJ1-4; TRBD1 matches at 7 bases. The CDR3 extends over 12 amino acids. Germline V gives CDR1 SNHLY, CDR2 FYNNEI. Losses at the gene ends were 7 bases for V and 7 bases for J; bases not matched to a gene: 3. The CDR3 DNA reads TGTGCCAGCAACAGGGGTAGTGAAAAACTGTTTTTT. Its protein is CASNRGSEKLFF.